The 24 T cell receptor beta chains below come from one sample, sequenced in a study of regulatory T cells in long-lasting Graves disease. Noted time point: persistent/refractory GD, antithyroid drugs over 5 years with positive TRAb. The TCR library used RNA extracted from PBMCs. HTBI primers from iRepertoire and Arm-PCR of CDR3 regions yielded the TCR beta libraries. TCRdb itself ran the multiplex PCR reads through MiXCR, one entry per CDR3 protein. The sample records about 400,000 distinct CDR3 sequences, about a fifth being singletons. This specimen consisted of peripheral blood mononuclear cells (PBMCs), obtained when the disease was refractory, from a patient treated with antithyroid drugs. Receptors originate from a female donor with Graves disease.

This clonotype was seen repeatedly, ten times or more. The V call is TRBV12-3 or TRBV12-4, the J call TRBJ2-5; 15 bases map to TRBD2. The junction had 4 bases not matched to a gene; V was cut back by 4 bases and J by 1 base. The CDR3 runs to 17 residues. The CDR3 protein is CASSSGLAGGFQETQYF. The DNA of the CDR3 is TGTGCCAGCAGTTCAGGACTAGCGGGAGGGTTCCAAGAGACCCAGTACTTC.

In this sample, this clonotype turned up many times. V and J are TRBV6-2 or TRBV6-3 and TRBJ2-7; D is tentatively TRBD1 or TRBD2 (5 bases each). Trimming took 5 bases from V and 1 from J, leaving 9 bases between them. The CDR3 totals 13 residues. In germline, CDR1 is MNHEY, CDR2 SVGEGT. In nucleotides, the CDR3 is TGTGCCAGCAGTGGGACGGTTTCCTACGAGCAGTACTTC. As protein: CASSGTVSYEQYF.

The CDR3 DNA is TGTGCCAGCTCACTCCAGGGACAGCCTAATTCACCCCTCCACTTT. It codes for CASSLQGQPNSPLHF. The J gene is TRBJ1-6, the V gene TRBV18, with 7 bases fitting TRBD1. J lost 6 bases, V lost 4 bases, and 6 bases had no gene match. The CDR3 runs 15 residues. Germline V gives CDR1 KGHSH, CDR2 LQKENI.

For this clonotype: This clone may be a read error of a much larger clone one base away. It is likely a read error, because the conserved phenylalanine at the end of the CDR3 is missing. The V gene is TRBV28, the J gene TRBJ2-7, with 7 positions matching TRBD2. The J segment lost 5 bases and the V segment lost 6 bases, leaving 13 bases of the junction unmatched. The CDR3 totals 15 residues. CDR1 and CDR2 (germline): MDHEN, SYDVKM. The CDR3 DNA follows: TGTGCCAGCAGCTCTCCGGGAGGCAGGGCCAACGAGCAGTACTCC. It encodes CASSSPGGRANEQYS.

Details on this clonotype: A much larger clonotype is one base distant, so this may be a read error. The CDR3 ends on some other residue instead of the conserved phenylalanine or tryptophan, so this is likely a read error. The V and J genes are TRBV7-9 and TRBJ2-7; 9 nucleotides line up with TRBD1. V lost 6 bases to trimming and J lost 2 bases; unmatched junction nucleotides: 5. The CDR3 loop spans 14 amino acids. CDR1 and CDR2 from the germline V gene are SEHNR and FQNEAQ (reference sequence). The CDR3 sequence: CASSQQGAPYEQYL. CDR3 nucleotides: TGTGCCAGCAGTCAACAGGGGGCCCCCTACGAGCAGTACCTC.

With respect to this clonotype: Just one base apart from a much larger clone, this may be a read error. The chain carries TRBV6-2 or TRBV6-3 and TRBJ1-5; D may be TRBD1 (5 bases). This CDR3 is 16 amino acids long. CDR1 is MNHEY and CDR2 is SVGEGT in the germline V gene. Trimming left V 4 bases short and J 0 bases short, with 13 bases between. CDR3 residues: CASSSTGPNSNQPQHF. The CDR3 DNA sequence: TGTGCCAGCAGTTCTACGGGGCCTAATAGCAATCAGCCCCAGCATTTT.

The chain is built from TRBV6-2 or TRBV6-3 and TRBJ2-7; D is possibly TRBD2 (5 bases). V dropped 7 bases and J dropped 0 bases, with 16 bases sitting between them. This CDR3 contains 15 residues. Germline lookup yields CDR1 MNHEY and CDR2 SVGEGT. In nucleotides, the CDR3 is TGTGCCAGCAAGGAGTCACTAGTAGGCTCCTACGAGCAGTACTTC. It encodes CASKESLVGSYEQYF.

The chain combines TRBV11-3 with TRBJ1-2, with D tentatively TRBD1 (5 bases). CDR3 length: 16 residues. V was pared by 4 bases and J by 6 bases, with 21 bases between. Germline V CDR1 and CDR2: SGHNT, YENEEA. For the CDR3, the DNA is TGTGCCAGCAGCTCAACTAAGCCCGCAGGGAGGAATGGCTACACCTTC. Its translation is CASSSTKPAGRNGYTF.

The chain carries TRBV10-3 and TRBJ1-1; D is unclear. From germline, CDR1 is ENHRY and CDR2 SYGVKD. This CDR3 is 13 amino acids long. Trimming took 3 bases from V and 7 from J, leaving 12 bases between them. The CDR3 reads CAISDNMRIEAFF. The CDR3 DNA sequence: TGTGCCATCAGTGACAATATGCGTATTGAAGCTTTCTTT.

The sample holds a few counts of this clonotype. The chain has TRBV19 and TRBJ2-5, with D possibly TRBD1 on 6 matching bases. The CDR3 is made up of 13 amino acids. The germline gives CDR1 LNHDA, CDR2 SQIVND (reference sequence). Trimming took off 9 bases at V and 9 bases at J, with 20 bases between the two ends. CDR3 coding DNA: TGTGCCAGCAAGAGCGACAGGCGAGGGGCCCAGTACTTC. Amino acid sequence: CASKSDRRGAQYF.

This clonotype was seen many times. The CDR3 region is CASSEMNTEAFF. The CDR3 bases are TGTGCCAGCTCAGAGATGAACACTGAAGCTTTCTTT. The V call is TRBV18, the J call TRBJ1-1; D unresolved. V was pared by 5 bases and J by 0 bases, with 4 bases between. The CDR3 has 12 residues. Germline V gene sequence: CDR1 KGHSH, CDR2 LQKENI.

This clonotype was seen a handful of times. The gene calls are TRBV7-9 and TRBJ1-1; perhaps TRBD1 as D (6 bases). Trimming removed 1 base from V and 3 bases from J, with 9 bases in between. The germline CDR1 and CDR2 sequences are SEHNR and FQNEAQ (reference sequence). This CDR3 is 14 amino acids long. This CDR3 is CASSLVNRDTEAFF. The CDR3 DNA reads TGTGCCAGCAGCTTAGTCAACAGGGACACTGAAGCTTTCTTT.

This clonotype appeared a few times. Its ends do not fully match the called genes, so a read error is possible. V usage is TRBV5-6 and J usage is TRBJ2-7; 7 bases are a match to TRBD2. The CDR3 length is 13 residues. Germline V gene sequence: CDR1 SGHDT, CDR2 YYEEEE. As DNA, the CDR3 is TGTGCCAGTAGCTGGGGGACTACCTACGAGCAGTACTTC. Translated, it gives CASSWGTTYEQYF.

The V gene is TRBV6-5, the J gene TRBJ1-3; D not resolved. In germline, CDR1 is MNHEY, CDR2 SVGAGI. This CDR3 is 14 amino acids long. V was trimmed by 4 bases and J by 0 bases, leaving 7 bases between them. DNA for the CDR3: TGTGCCAGCAGTTCGGCAGGCTCTGGAAACACCATATATTTT. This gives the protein CASSSAGSGNTIYF.

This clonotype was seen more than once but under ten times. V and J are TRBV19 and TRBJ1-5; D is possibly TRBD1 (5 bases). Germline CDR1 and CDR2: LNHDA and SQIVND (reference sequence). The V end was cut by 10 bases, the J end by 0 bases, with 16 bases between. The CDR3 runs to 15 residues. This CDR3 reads CATEESGHSNQPQHF. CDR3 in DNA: TGTGCCACCGAAGAGTCAGGGCATAGCAATCAGCCCCAGCATTTT.

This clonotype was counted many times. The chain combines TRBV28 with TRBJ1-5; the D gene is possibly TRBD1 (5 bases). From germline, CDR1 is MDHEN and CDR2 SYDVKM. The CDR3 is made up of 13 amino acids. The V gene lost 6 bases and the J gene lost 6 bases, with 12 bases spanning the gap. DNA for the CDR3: TGTGCCAGCAGGTTAGGTAGGGGTCAGCCCCAGCATTTT. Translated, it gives CASRLGRGQPQHF.

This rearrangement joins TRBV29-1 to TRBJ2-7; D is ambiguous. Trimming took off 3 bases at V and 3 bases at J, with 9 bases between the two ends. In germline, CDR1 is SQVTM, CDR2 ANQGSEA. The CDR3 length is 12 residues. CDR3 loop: CSVDSGSYEQYF. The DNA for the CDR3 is TGCAGCGTTGACAGTGGTAGCTACGAGCAGTACTTC.

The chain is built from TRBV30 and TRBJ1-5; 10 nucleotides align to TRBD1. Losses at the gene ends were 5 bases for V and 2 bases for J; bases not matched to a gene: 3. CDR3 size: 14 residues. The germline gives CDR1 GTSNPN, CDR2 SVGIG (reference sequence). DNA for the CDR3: TGTGCCTGGGGACAGGGGGGAGGCAATCAGCCCCAGCATTTT. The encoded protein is CAWGQGGGNQPQHF.

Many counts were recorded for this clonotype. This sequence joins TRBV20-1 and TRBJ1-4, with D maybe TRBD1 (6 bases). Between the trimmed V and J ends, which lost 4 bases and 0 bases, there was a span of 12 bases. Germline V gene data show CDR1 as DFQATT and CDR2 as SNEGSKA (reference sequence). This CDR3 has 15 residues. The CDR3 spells CSAIRDIATNEKLFF. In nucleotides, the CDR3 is TGCAGTGCTATCCGGGACATAGCAACTAATGAAAAACTGTTTTTT.

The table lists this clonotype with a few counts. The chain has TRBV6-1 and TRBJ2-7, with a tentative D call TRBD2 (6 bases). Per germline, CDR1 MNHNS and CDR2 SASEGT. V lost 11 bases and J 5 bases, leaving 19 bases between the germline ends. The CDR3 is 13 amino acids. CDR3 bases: TGTGCCTCGAGAGACGGGAGTATCCACGAGCAGTACTTC. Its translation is CASRDGSIHEQYF.

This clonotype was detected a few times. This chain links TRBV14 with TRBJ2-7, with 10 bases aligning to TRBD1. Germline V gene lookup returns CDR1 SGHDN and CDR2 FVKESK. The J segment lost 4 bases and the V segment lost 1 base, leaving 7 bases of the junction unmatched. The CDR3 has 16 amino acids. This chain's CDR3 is CASSQGSGTGAYEQYF. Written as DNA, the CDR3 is TGTGCCAGCAGCCAAGGTAGCGGGACAGGGGCGTACGAGCAGTACTTC.

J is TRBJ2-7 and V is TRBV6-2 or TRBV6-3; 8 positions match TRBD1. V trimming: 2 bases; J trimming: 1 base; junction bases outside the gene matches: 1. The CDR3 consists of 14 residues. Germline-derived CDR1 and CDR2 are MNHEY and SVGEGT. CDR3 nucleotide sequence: TGTGCCAGCAGTTACCAGGGGGCATCCTACGAGCAGTACTTC. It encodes CASSYQGASYEQYF.

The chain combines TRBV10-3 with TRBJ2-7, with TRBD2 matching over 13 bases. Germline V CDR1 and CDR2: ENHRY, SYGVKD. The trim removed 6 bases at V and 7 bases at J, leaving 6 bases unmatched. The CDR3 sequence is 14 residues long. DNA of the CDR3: TGTGCCATCAGGGGGACTAGCGGGACCCGAGAGCAGTACTTC. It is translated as CAIRGTSGTREQYF.

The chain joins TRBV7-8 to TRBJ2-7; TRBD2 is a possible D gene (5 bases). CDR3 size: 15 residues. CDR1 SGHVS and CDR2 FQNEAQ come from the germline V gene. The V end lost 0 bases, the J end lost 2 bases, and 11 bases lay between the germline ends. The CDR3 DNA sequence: TGTGCCAGCAGCTTAGCCCCTAGCATCACCTACGAGCAGTACTTC. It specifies CASSLAPSITYEQYF.